This TCR beta chain was recovered during a study of post-analysis software for immune sequencing data. Study-wide context: Both relapsing-remitting and secondary progressive multiple sclerosis featured among the disease courses, as did progressive-relapsing multiple sclerosis. Whole-study results and caveats: Strong co-clustering by F measure was evident for samples that had been prepared in the same batch. In patients, a few TRBV segments were more frequent than in controls, with TRBV5-6, TRBV5-1 and TRBV20-1 among them. Normalized Chao1 diversity in multiple sclerosis patients fell significantly below that of controls.

V shed 5 bases and J 0 bases; nucleotides not matched to a gene: 8. This CDR3 comprises 17 residues. Germline values: CDR1 SGHTA, CDR2 FQGNSA. Every TCR beta cDNA library bore unique molecular identifiers. T cells, roughly 1 to 10 million of them, yielded roughly 0.5 million cDNA molecules. MiXCR, applied by TCRdb to the PCR reads, yields one record per CDR3 protein. The sample includes a few hundred thousand distinct CDR3 sequences, around a third of them seen just once. This clonotype occurred a few times. Its antigen is not known. The material sequenced was blood. V is TRBV7-2 and J is TRBJ1-4, with 8 bases matching TRBD1. This receptor was identified in a girl aged 2-17 years with multiple sclerosis. CDR3 in DNA: TGTGCCAGCAGCCCCGGACAGGGAGCTTCAACTAATGAAAAACTGTTTTTT. Its protein is CASSPGQGASTNEKLFF.